The 16 T cell receptor beta chains given below trace back to one sample, sequenced in a study of T cells after yellow fever vaccination. TCRdb re-called the 5' RACE reads with MiXCR, one entry per CDR3 protein. The table records 300,000 or so distinct CDR3 sequences, under 15% of them present only once. Source: CD4+ T cells sorted from PBMCs, taken 45 days after the yellow fever booster vaccination. The receptors were gathered from a young man who received the YFV17D yellow fever vaccine.

This clonotype was counted only a few times. The V gene is TRBV5-1, the J gene TRBJ2-3; perhaps TRBD2 as D (5 bases). With 4 bases removed from V and 0 bases from J, the gap between germline ends came to 12 bases. The CDR3 loop spans 15 amino acids. The germline V gene encodes CDR1 SGHRS and CDR2 YFSETQ. The CDR3 here is CASSDISGSTDTQYF. The CDR3 DNA reads TGCGCCAGCAGCGATATAAGCGGCAGCACAGATACGCAGTATTTT.

The chain links TRBV11-2 to TRBJ2-3; TRBD2 agrees at 13 bases. V dropped 6 bases and J dropped 2; count of bases not matched to a gene: 14. The length of the CDR3 is 19 residues. Germline CDR1 SGHAT, CDR2 FQNNGV. The CDR3 DNA reads TGTGCCAGCAGACATAGTGGTCGGGGACTAGCGGGAATCACAGATACGCAGTATTTT. Protein sequence: CASRHSGRGLAGITDTQYF.

This clonotype turned up a few times. The CDR3 coding sequence is TGCGCCAGCGCGGGAAGGCAGCCCCAGCATTTT. Encoded protein: CASAGRQPQHF. This chain links TRBV5-1 with TRBJ1-5; D is unresolved. This CDR3 spans 11 amino acids. Germline assignment: CDR1 SGHRS and CDR2 YFSETQ. Trimming pared 7 bases from V and 7 bases from J, leaving 9 bases between.

This chain links TRBV7-8 with TRBJ2-2, with 7 bases fitting TRBD1. The V gene end was trimmed by 5 bases and the J gene end by 4 bases; junction bases not matched to a gene: 10. CDR3 length equals 16 residues. Germline V gene data show CDR1 as SGHVS and CDR2 as FQNEAQ. The CDR3 region has the DNA TGTGCCAGCAGCCATAGACCGGGACAGTCCACCGGGGAGCTGTTTTTT. It encodes CASSHRPGQSTGELFF. The complete variable domain, with remaining parts taken from reference TRBV7-8 and TRBJ2-2, reads GAGVSQSPRYKVAKRGQDVALRCDPISGHVSLFWYQQALGQGPEFLTYFQNEAQLDKSGLPSDRFFAERPEGSVSTLKIQRTQQEDSAVYLCASSHRPGQSTGELFFGEGSRLTVL.

A few counts support this clonotype. The J gene is TRBJ1-4, the V gene TRBV5-1; D possibly corresponds to TRBD1 (5 bases). This CDR3 is 13 amino acids long. V lost 4 bases and J lost 6, with 10 bases in between. The germline CDR1 and CDR2 sequences are SGHRS and YFSETQ. The CDR3 nucleotides are TGCGCCAGCAGCACTGGGACGGATGAAAAACTGTTTTTT. Residues: CASSTGTDEKLFF.

This clonotype appeared a few times. This chain links TRBV5-1 with TRBJ2-3; a weak D match, TRBD1 (5 bases). There are 14 residues in the CDR3. Trimming left V 2 bases short and J 4 bases short, with 11 bases between. Germline assignment: CDR1 SGHRS and CDR2 YFSETQ. The CDR3 reads CASSFSDIADTQYF. The CDR3 coding sequence is TGCGCCAGCAGCTTTTCGGACATTGCAGATACGCAGTATTTT.

This clonotype has just a few counts. V usage is TRBV24-1 and J usage is TRBJ2-3, with D possibly matching TRBD2 (5 bases). The germline gives CDR1 KGHDR, CDR2 SFDVKD. CDR3 length equals 15 residues. Trimming pared 3 bases from V and 6 bases from J, leaving 15 bases between. The CDR3 region has the DNA TGTGCCACCAGTGATGAGGGCTTCCTTTCGGATACGCAGTATTTT. Its protein is CATSDEGFLSDTQYF.

V and J are TRBV20-1 and TRBJ2-1, with D possibly being TRBD1 (6 bases). CDR1 is DFQATT and CDR2 is SNEGSKA in the germline V gene (reference sequence). The CDR3 sequence is 13 residues long. Trimming pared 2 bases from V and 3 bases from J, leaving 8 bases between. The CDR3 nucleotides are TGCAGTGCTAGAAGGGGGATCTACAATGAGCAGTTCTTC. Its protein is CSARRGIYNEQFF.

This clonotype was seen a few times. The chain combines TRBV10-1 with TRBJ2-1; TRBD1 matches 7 bases. The CDR3 contains 14 residues. V was pared by 5 bases and J by 5 bases, with 6 bases of the junction left unmatched. Germline CDR1 and CDR2: WNHNN and SYGVQD (reference sequence). The CDR3 here is CASSPGTENNEQFF. The DNA of the CDR3 is TGCGCCAGCAGTCCCGGGACAGAGAACAATGAGCAGTTCTTC.

This chain joins TRBV12-3 or TRBV12-4 and TRBJ2-4; no definite D call. CDR3 length: 15 residues. V was trimmed by 3 bases and J by 0 bases, leaving 9 bases between them. The CDR3 nucleotides read TGTGCCAGCAGTTTGGGAACCCTAGCCAAAAACATTCAGTACTTC. It yields the protein CASSLGTLAKNIQYF.

This clonotype has just a few counts. The chain couples TRBV5-1 to TRBJ2-7; 10 bases agree with TRBD2. Trimming took 0 bases from V and 3 from J; bases not matched to a gene: 3. CDR1 is SGHRS and CDR2 is YFSETQ in the germline V gene. This CDR3 region has 15 residues. CDR3 loop: CASSLGVAGGYEQYF. CDR3 bases: TGCGCCAGCAGCTTGGGTGTAGCGGGAGGCTACGAGCAGTACTTC.

The V and J genes are TRBV18 and TRBJ1-2; D unresolved. Germline V CDR1 and CDR2: KGHSH, LQKENI. CDR3 length: 14 residues. V was clipped by 2 bases and J by 3 bases, with 10 bases between them. Here the CDR3 DNA reads TGTGCCAGCTCACCAGGGGAGGAAGACTATGGCTACACCTTC. Translated, it gives CASSPGEEDYGYTF.

The V call is TRBV6-2 or TRBV6-3, the J call TRBJ2-2; D not resolved. The ends were cut back, 5 bases at V and 0 bases at J, with 4 bases in the middle. Germline CDR1 reads MNHEY; CDR2 reads SVGEGT. This CDR3 spans 13 amino acids. Here the CDR3 reads CASSVANTGELFF. The CDR3 region has the DNA TGTGCCAGCAGTGTCGCGAACACCGGGGAGCTGTTTTTT.

This clonotype was counted between two and nine times. The chain is built from TRBV12-3 or TRBV12-4 and TRBJ2-7, with TRBD2 matching over 11 bases. The J segment lost 2 bases and the V segment lost 6 bases, leaving 6 bases of the junction unmatched. The CDR3 sequence is 15 residues long. The CDR3 region has the DNA TGTGCCAGCAGACCCACTAGCGGGGGAGCCTACGAGCAGTACTTC. This encodes CASRPTSGGAYEQYF.

This clonotype was seen a few times. In DNA form, the CDR3 reads TGTGCCAGCAGCTACGATTCAACCAAAGAGACCCAGTACTTC. Amino acids: CASSYDSTKETQYF. The V and J genes are TRBV11-2 and TRBJ2-5; no definite D call. Germline lookup yields CDR1 SGHAT and CDR2 FQNNGV. Trimming took off 4 bases at V and 3 bases at J, with 12 bases between the two ends. The CDR3 has 14 residues.

V usage is TRBV20-1 and J usage is TRBJ2-7; D is undetermined. In germline, CDR1 is DFQATT, CDR2 SNEGSKA (reference sequence). V was clipped by 3 bases and J by 2 bases, with 8 bases between them. The CDR3 sequence is 12 residues long. The CDR3 region is CSARPGPYEQYF. CDR3 in DNA: TGCAGTGCTAGGCCAGGACCCTACGAGCAGTACTTC.